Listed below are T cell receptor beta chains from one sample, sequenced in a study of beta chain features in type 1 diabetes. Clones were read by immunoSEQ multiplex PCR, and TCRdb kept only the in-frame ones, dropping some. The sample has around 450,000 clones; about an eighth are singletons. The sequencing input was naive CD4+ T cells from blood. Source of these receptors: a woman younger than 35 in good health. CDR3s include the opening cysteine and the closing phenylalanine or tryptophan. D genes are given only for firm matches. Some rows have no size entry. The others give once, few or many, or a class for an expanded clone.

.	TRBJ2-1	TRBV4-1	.	CASSQRSGGRNEQFF	TGCGCCAGCAGCCAGCGGTCTGGGGGGAGAAATGAGCAGTTCTTC
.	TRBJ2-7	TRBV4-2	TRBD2	CASSQGRTSGTEQYF	TGTGCCAGCAGCCAAGGGCGGACTAGCGGCACCGAGCAGTACTTC
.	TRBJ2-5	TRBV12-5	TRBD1	CASGLQTGGVETQYF	TGTGCTAGTGGTTTGCAAACAGGGGGCGTGGAGACCCAGTACTTC
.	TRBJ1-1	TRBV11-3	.	CASSVRTVGAFF	TGTGCCAGCAGCGTTAGGACAGTCGGAGCTTTCTTT
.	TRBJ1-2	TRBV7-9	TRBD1	CASSRTGSGYGYTF	TGTGCCAGCAGCCGGACAGGTTCGGGCTATGGCTACACCTTC
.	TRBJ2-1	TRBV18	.	CASSPRTASYNEQFF	TGTGCCAGCTCACCAAGGACAGCGTCCTACAATGAGCAGTTCTTC
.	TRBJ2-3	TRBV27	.	CATSAGALVSTDTQYF	TGTGCCACGTCCGCTGGGGCCCTGGTAAGCACAGATACGCAGTATTTT
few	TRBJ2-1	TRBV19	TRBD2	CASSIGRGAWQFF	TGTGCCAGTAGTATTGGGCGGGGGGCCTGGCAGTTCTTC
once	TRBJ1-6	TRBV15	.	CATSRGGQRGNSPLHF	TGTGCCACCAGCAGAGGAGGACAGCGGGGCAATTCACCCCTCCACTTT
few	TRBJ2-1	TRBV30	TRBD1	CAWSVDPGQGYNEQFF	TGTGCCTGGAGTGTAGACCCGGGACAGGGTTACAATGAGCAGTTCTTC
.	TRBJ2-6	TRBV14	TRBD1	CASSQDEQGRSTVRANVLTF	TGTGCCAGCAGCCAAGATGAACAGGGGCGGAGTACAGTGAGGGCCAACGTCCTGACTTTC
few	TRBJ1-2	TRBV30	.	CAWRAGRHYGYTF	TGTGCCTGGAGAGCGGGACGGCATTATGGCTACACCTTC
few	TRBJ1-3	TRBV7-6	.	CASSLIRGPGNTIYF	TGTGCCAGCAGCTTAATCAGGGGCCCTGGAAACACCATATATTTT
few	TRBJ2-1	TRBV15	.	CATSSGSSYNEQFF	TGTGCCACCAGCAGCGGGAGCTCCTACAATGAGCAGTTCTTC
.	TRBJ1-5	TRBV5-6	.	CASSLIDQPQHF	TGTGCCAGCAGCTTGATCGATCAGCCCCAGCATTTT
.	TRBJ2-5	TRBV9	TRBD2	CASSLAGLGFRETQYF	TGTGCCAGCAGCCTAGCGGGACTAGGGTTTCGAGAGACCCAGTACTTC
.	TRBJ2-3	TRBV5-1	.	CASSISADTQYF	TGCGCCAGCAGCATTAGCGCAGATACGCAGTATTTT
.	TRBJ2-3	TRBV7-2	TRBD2	CASSSEAGGSTDTQYF	TGTGCCAGCAGCTCCGAGGCGGGAGGCAGCACAGATACGCAGTATTTT